Presented here are 24 T cell receptor beta chains from one specimen sequenced in a study of cytomegalovirus exposure and HLA in healthy donors. It was with 60 Vbeta and 13 Jbeta primers that the PCR ran. The protocol was immunoSEQ multiplex PCR, while the TCRdb copy is restricted to in-frame clones and leaves out a portion. The sample holds 150,000 or so clones; roughly 87% are singletons and the top ten take 4.1%. The sample taken for sequencing was PBMCs. These receptors were collected from a man aged 50 to 60 in good health and CMV-seropositive.

The rearrangement links TRBV11-2 to TRBJ2-1, with 9 nucleotides matching TRBD2. V was pared by 6 bases and J by 8 bases, with 14 bases of the junction left unmatched. Germline CDR1 SGHAT, CDR2 FQNNGV. CDR3 size: 16 residues. Here the CDR3 DNA reads TGTGCCAGCAGTTCCCCCGGGACTAGCCCAATGTATGAGCAGTTCTTC. Its protein is CASSSPGTSPMYEQFF. Complete variable domain (other parts from reference TRBV11-2 and TRBJ2-1): EAGVAQSPRYKIIEKRQSVAFWCNPISGHATLYWYQQILGQGPKLLIQFQNNGVVDDSQLPKDRFSAERLKGVDSTLKIQPAKLEDSAVYLCASSSPGTSPMYEQFFGPGTRLTVL.

This chain links TRBV7-9 with TRBJ2-2; possibly TRBD2 for D (6 bases). Germline CDR1 and CDR2: SEHNR and FQNEAQ (reference sequence). V was clipped by 0 bases and J by 10 bases, with 9 bases between them. The CDR3 spans 13 residues. This CDR3 reads CASSLAGGSELFF. In DNA, the CDR3 is TGTGCCAGCAGCTTAGCAGGAGGGTCGGAGCTGTTTTTT. The whole variable domain, filled in from reference TRBV7-9 and TRBJ2-2, reads DTGVSQNPRHKITKRGQNVTFRCDPISEHNRLYWYRQTLGQGPEFLTYFQNEAQLEKSRLLSDRFSAERPKGSFSTLEIQRTEQGDSAMYLCASSLAGGSELFFGEGSRLTVL.

This CDR3 reads CASSLSFGQGTTYEQYF. The CDR3 DNA is TGTGCCAGCAGTTTATCTTTTGGACAGGGGACAACCTACGAGCAGTACTTC. V is TRBV28 and J is TRBJ2-5, with 9 bases aligning to TRBD1. Judging by the DNA end, TRBJ2-7 fits better; the J call may be wrong. Germline V lookup: CDR1 MDHEN, CDR2 SYDVKM. This CDR3 spans 17 amino acids.

The chain combines TRBV2 with TRBJ2-7; a weak D match, TRBD2 (6 bases). CDR3 length: 14 residues. The V end lost 4 bases, the J end lost 2 bases, and 12 bases lay between the germline ends. Germline V CDR1 and CDR2: SNHLY, FYNNEI. The CDR3 spells CASSGLVYTYEQYF. CDR3 nucleotide sequence: TGTGCCAGCAGTGGACTAGTATATACCTACGAGCAGTACTTC.

This clone was recorded only once. The V gene is TRBV15, the J gene TRBJ2-3; tentatively, D is TRBD2 (5 bases). The germline V gene encodes CDR1 LNHNV and CDR2 YYDKDF (reference sequence). This CDR3 is built from 14 residues. Trimming left V 0 bases short and J 5 bases short, with 9 bases between. DNA of the CDR3: TGTGCCACCAGCAGAGAGAGGACTCGAGATACGCAGTATTTT. Translated: CATSRERTRDTQYF.

CDR3 residues: CASRLQGAGEKLFF. Written as DNA, the CDR3 is TGTGCCAGCAGACTACAGGGGGCTGGAGAAAAACTGTTTTTT. J is TRBJ1-4 and V is TRBV6-5, with 9 nucleotides matching TRBD1. J gave up 8 bases and V 6 bases, and 7 bases lay outside the gene matches. Germline CDR1 and CDR2: MNHEY and SVGAGI. The length of the CDR3 is 14 residues.

The V and J genes are TRBV2 and TRBJ2-7, with 10 bases matching TRBD1. Germline values: CDR1 SNHLY, CDR2 FYNNEI. The CDR3 sequence is 17 residues long. V was pared by 7 bases and J by 1 base, with 13 bases of the junction left unmatched. The CDR3: CASIPGGQGFGSYEQYF. The CDR3 DNA reads as TGTGCCAGCATCCCCGGGGGACAGGGGTTTGGGTCCTACGAGCAGTACTTC.

This clone was seen a single time. V and J are TRBV7-9 and TRBJ2-5; TRBD1 matches at 9 bases. This CDR3 is 15 amino acids long. Germline-derived CDR1 and CDR2 are SEHNR and FQNEAQ (reference sequence). V dropped 6 bases and J dropped 0; count of bases not matched to a gene: 5. The CDR3 here is CASRTGTGYQETQYF. In nucleotides, the CDR3 is TGTGCCAGCAGAACCGGGACAGGGTACCAAGAGACCCAGTACTTC.

The gene calls are TRBV5-1 and TRBJ2-1, with 12 bases fitting TRBD1. The V and J ends lost 3 bases and 12 bases, in that order; junction bases with no gene match: 13. Germline lookup yields CDR1 SGHRS and CDR2 YFSETQ. The CDR3 has 16 residues. CDR3: CASSSGTGGSLGRQFF. The CDR3 region has the DNA TGCGCCAGCAGCTCCGGGACAGGGGGCTCGTTAGGGAGGCAGTTCTTC.

CDR3 coding DNA: TGTGCCAGCAGCTTGGCCTGGGGGACAGACCCTGGGAATGAGCAGTTCTTC. It translates to CASSLAWGTDPGNEQFF. V and J are TRBV5-6 and TRBJ2-1, with TRBD1 identical over 7 bases. This CDR3 spans 17 amino acids. CDR1 SGHDT and CDR2 YYEEEE come from the germline V gene. Losses at the gene ends were 0 bases for V and 7 bases for J; bases not matched to a gene: 13.

The V and J genes are TRBV6-1 and TRBJ1-2, with 9 bases that match TRBD1. This CDR3 is 17 amino acids long. J lost 4 bases, V lost 4 bases, and 13 bases had no gene match. The germline V gene encodes CDR1 MNHNS and CDR2 SASEGT. The CDR3 DNA is TGTGCCAGCAGTGCCATCCTACGGACAGGGGTATTCTATGGCTACACCTTC. Amino acids: CASSAILRTGVFYGYTF.

V usage is TRBV2 and J usage is TRBJ2-7; TRBD1 might be the D (5 bases). This CDR3 spans 14 amino acids. Germline CDR1 and CDR2: SNHLY and FYNNEI. The germline V and J ends were trimmed by 1 base and 3 bases, with 10 bases remaining between them. CDR3 sequence reads: CASSEGARVYEQYF. CDR3 nucleotides: TGTGCCAGCAGTGAAGGGGCCAGGGTCTACGAGCAGTACTTC.

The chain employs TRBV15 and TRBJ2-3, with 8 bases matching TRBD2. V trimming: 7 bases; J trimming: 0 bases; junction bases outside the gene matches: 3. The CDR3 spans 14 residues. CDR1 is LNHNV and CDR2 is YYDKDF in the germline V gene (reference sequence). The CDR3 loop is CATTPGGSTDTQYF. The CDR3 DNA reads TGTGCCACCACCCCGGGGGGGAGCACAGATACGCAGTATTTT.

In its sample, this clone was seen once. The rearrangement links TRBV28 to TRBJ2-7, with 10 positions matching TRBD1. The J segment lost 5 bases and the V segment lost 7 bases, leaving 8 bases of the junction unmatched. There are 14 residues in the CDR3. Germline V gives CDR1 MDHEN, CDR2 SYDVKM. CDR3 sequence reads: CASIPGQGINEQYF. The CDR3 nucleotides read TGTGCCAGCATACCGGGACAGGGGATAAACGAGCAGTACTTC.

The chain couples TRBV6-6 to TRBJ2-7, with 10 bases aligning to TRBD1. Germline V gene lookup returns CDR1 MNHNY and CDR2 SVGAGI (reference sequence). This CDR3 has 15 amino acids. Unmatched junction bases numbered 8, after V lost 2 bases and J lost 7 bases. This CDR3 reads CASSYVGTGALEQYF. The CDR3 DNA reads as TGTGCCAGCAGTTACGTCGGGACAGGGGCTCTTGAGCAGTACTTC.

This sequence joins TRBV21-1 and TRBJ2-4; TRBD2 is the table's D call and was not checked against the DNA. TRBV21-1 is described as a pseudogene. This CDR3 region has 17 residues. The CDR3 here is CASSKLCGHLAKNIQYF. CDR3 in DNA: TGTGCCAGCAGCAAGCTTTGCGGCCACCTTGCCAAAAACATTCAGTACTTC.

For this clone: A read error may produce the germline difference seen at one junction end. The chain uses TRBV27 and TRBJ2-6; D may be TRBD1 (5 bases). Germline loops: CDR1 MNHEY, CDR2 SMNVEV (reference sequence). The CDR3 covers 15 residues. CDR3 DNA: TGTGCCAGCAGTTTATACGTATCTGGGGCCAACGTCCTGACCTTC. Protein: CASSLYVSGANVLTF. The variable domain in full, completed from reference TRBV27 and TRBJ2-6, reads EAQVTQNPRYLITVTGKKLTVTCSQNMNHEYMSWYRQDPGLGLRQIYYSMNVEVTDKGDVPEGYKVSRKEKRNFPLILESPSPNQTSLYFCASSLYVSGANVLTFGAGSRLTVL.

The rearrangement links TRBV25-1 to TRBJ2-3; 12 positions agree with TRBD2. Germline V lookup: CDR1 MGHDK, CDR2 SYGVNS. Losses at the gene ends were 5 bases for V and 6 bases for J; bases not matched to a gene: 6. CDR3 length: 15 residues. CDR3 region: CASSSSGRASDTQYF. The CDR3 DNA sequence: TGTGCCAGCAGTTCTAGCGGGAGGGCCTCGGATACGCAGTATTTT.

The chain carries TRBV28 and TRBJ1-2; 10 nucleotides match TRBD1. The CDR3 has 12 residues. The germline gives CDR1 MDHEN, CDR2 SYDVKM. J lost 8 bases, V lost 8 bases, and 5 bases had no gene match. CDR3 sequence reads: CASRDRGYGYTF. The CDR3 coding sequence is TGTGCCAGCCGGGACAGGGGATACGGCTACACCTTC.

The rearrangement joins TRBV27 to TRBJ2-1; 8 bases align to TRBD1. The J segment lost 15 bases and the V segment lost 2 bases, leaving 6 bases of the junction unmatched. Germline V gene sequence: CDR1 MNHEY, CDR2 SMNVEV (reference sequence). The CDR3 totals 12 residues. The CDR3, as DNA: TGTGCCAGCAGTTTACGACAGGGGAGGCGGTTCTTC. Amino acid sequence: CASSLRQGRRFF.

CDR3 amino acids: CATSREPQLETQYF. The DNA for the CDR3 is TGTGCCACCAGCAGAGAGCCGCAGTTAGAGACCCAGTACTTC. The V and J genes are TRBV15 and TRBJ2-5; D ambiguous. CDR3 length: 14 amino acids. Germline V CDR1 and CDR2: LNHNV, YYDKDF (reference sequence). V was shortened by 0 bases and J by 4 bases, with 9 bases between the two germline ends. Filled out from reference TRBV15 and TRBJ2-5, the complete variable domain reads DAMVIQNPRYQVTQFGKPVTLSCSQTLNHNVMYWYQQKSSQAPKLLFHYYDKDFNNEADTPDNFQSRRPNTSFCFLDIRSPGLGDTAMYLCATSREPQLETQYFGPGTRLLVL.

V usage is TRBV11-2 and J usage is TRBJ2-5, with 8 bases lining up with TRBD1. CDR1 and CDR2 from the germline V gene are SGHAT and FQNNGV. V dropped 6 bases and J dropped 1; count of bases not matched to a gene: 7. The CDR3 has 15 amino acids. Written as DNA, the CDR3 is TGTGCCAGCAGACGACAGGGGACGCTCCAAGAGACCCAGTACTTC. It encodes CASRRQGTLQETQYF.

This clone was counted once. The chain employs TRBV4-3 and TRBJ1-2; maybe TRBD1 (5 bases). This CDR3 contains 15 residues. From germline, CDR1 is LGHNA and CDR2 YSLEER. The ends were cut back, 5 bases at V and 8 bases at J, with 21 bases in the middle. DNA of the CDR3: TGCGCCAGCAGCACAAATAGACAGTCGCTCTCAGGCTACACCTTC. It translates to CASSTNRQSLSGYTF.

The J gene is TRBJ2-5, the V gene TRBV10-3; TRBD1 matches 9 bases. V was clipped by 5 bases and J by 5 bases; unmatched bases: 6. Germline V CDR1 and CDR2: ENHRY, SYGVKD. The CDR3 sequence is 14 residues long. The CDR3 loop is CAISIDRGGETQYF. The CDR3 DNA reads TGTGCCATCAGTATTGACAGGGGGGGTGAGACCCAGTACTTC.